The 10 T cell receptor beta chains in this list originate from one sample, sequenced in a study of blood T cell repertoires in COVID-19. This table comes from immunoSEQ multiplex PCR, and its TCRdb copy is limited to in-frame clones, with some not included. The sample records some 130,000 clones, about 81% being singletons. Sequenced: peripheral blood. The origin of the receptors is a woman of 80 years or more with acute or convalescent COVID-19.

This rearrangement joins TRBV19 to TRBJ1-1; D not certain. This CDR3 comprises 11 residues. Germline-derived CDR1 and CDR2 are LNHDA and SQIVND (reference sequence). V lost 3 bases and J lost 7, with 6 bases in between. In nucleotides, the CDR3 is TGTGCCAGTAGTATCCTCTATGAAGCTTTCTTT. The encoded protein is CASSILYEAFF.

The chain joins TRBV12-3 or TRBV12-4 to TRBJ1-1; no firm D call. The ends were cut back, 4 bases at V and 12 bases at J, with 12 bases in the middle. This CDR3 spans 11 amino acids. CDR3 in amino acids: CASSYRGNTFF. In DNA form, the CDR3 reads TGTGCCAGCAGTTACCGGGGAAACACTTTCTTT.

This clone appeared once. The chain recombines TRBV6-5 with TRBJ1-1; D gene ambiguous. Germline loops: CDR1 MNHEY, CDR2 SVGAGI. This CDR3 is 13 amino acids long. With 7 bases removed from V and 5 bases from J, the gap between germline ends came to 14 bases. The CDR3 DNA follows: TGTGCCAGCACTCGGCCCGACGGGACTGAAGCTTTCTTT. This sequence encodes CASTRPDGTEAFF.

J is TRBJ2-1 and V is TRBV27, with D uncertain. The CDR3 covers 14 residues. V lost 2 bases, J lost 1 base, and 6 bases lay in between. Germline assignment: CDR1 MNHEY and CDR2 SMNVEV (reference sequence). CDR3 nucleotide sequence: TGTGCCAGCAGTTTAGCTAGGTCCTACAATGAGCAGTTCTTC. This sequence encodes CASSLARSYNEQFF.

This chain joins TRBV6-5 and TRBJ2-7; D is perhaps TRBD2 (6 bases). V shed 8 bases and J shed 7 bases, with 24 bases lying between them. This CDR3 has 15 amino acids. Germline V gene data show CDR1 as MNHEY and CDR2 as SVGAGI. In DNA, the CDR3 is TGTGCCAGCCAACCCCCTGGGACTGTCTCGCGGGAGCAGTACTTC. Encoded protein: CASQPPGTVSREQYF.

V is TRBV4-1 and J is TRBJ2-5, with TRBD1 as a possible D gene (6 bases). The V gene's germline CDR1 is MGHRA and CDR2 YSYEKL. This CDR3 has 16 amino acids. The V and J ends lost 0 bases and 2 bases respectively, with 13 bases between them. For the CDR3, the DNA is TGCGCCAGCAGCCAAGACAGGGGCTTAGGACAAGAGACCCAGTACTTC. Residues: CASSQDRGLGQETQYF.

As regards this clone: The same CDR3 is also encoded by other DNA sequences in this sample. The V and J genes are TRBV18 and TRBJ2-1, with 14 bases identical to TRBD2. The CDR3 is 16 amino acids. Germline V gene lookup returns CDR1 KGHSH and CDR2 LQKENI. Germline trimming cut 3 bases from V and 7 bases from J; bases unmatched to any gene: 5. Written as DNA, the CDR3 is TGTGCCAGCTCACCTGCCGGGACTAGCGGGAGAAATGAGCAGTTCTTC. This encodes CASSPAGTSGRNEQFF.

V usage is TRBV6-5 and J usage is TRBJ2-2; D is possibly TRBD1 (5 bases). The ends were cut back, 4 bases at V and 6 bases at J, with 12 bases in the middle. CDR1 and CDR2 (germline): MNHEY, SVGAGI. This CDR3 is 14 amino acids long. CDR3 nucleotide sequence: TGTGCCAGCAGTTTTATGGGGCTGGCCGGGGAGCTGTTTTTT. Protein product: CASSFMGLAGELFF.

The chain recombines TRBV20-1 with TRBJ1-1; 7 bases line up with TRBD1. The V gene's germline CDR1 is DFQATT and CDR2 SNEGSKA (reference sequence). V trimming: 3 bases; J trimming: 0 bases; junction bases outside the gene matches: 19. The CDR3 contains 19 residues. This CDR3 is CSASGMTGTFPRMNTEAFF. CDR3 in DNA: TGCAGTGCTAGTGGGATGACAGGGACGTTTCCAAGAATGAACACTGAAGCTTTCTTT.

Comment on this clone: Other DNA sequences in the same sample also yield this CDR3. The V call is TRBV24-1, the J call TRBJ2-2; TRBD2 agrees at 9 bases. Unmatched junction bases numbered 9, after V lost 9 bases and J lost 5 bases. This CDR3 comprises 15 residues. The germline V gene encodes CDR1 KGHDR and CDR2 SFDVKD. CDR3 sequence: CATSRGGAGTGELFF. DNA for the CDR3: TGTGCCACCTCCCGCGGGGGGGCCGGGACCGGGGAGCTGTTTTTT.